These 19 T cell receptor beta chains were sequenced from one sample in a study of blood T cells in healthy people across ages. Combining a sample-barcoded 5' primer with a J-beta primer mix, a second PCR ran for about 6 to 12 cycles. TCRdb reanalysed the 5' RACE reads using MiXCR and keeps one entry per CDR3 protein. The sample consists of hundreds of thousands of distinct CDR3 sequences, 35% to 45% of them appearing once. The specimen was blood. These TCRs come from a woman in her fifties or sixties in good health.

The chain joins TRBV6-5 to TRBJ1-1; a weak D match, TRBD1 (6 bases). Looked up from germline, CDR1 is MNHEY and CDR2 is SVGAGI. The CDR3 totals 12 residues. Deletions cut 7 bases from V and 4 bases from J, with 10 bases between. The CDR3 DNA sequence: TGTGCCAGCAAAACAGGGACCACTGAAGCTTTCTTT. Amino acids: CASKTGTTEAFF.

This rearrangement joins TRBV5-1 to TRBJ2-5; maybe TRBD1 (5 bases). This CDR3 contains 14 residues. The V end lost 0 bases, the J end lost 3 bases, and 9 bases lay between the germline ends. Germline CDR1 reads SGHRS; CDR2 reads YFSETQ. CDR3 protein: CASSLGVGEETQYF. CDR3 nucleotides: TGCGCCAGCAGCTTGGGCGTAGGGGAAGAGACCCAGTACTTC.

The CDR3 nucleotides are TGCGCCAGCAGCCCCCGGGACCCTAGCTCCTACAATGAGCAGTTCTTC. Amino acid sequence: CASSPRDPSSYNEQFF. The rearrangement links TRBV5-1 to TRBJ2-1; perhaps D is TRBD1 or TRBD2 (5 bases each). Deletions cut 4 bases from V and 0 bases from J, with 14 bases between. Germline lookup yields CDR1 SGHRS and CDR2 YFSETQ. This CDR3 is built from 16 residues.

CDR3 sequence (DNA): TGTGCCAGCAGGGATACAGGGCGGACTAATGAAAAACTGTTTTTT. This sequence encodes CASRDTGRTNEKLFF. The chain employs TRBV12-3 or TRBV12-4 and TRBJ1-4; tentatively, D is TRBD1 (6 bases). Trimming removed 6 bases from V and 2 bases from J, with 13 bases in between. This CDR3 contains 15 residues.

This clonotype was seen more than once but under ten times. The junction shows a germline mismatch at one end, possibly a read error. The chain couples TRBV6-2 or TRBV6-3 to TRBJ2-7; TRBD1 agrees at 9 bases. Germline values: CDR1 MNHEY, CDR2 SVGEGT. The CDR3 has 15 residues. The CDR3 DNA is TGTGCCAGCAGTCACTCCGGGACAGGGTCCTACGAGCAGTACTTC. Its translation is CASSHSGTGSYEQYF.

This chain uses TRBV6-2 or TRBV6-3 with TRBJ2-5; 10 bases line up with TRBD2. The V segment lost 6 bases and the J segment 11 bases; nucleotides outside the gene matches: 21. The CDR3 has 17 residues. Germline CDR1 reads MNHEY; CDR2 reads SVGEGT. The CDR3 coding sequence is TGTGCCAGCAGCCGCGGACTAGCGGCTCTTACCCCCAATGAGCAGTACTTC. Translating gives CASSRGLAALTPNEQYF.

As regards this clonotype: At one end, the junction sequence differs from germline, possibly due to a read error. V usage is TRBV29-1 and J usage is TRBJ2-1; TRBD2 aligns across 9 bases. The CDR3 totals 14 residues. In germline, CDR1 is SQVTM, CDR2 ANQGSEA. CDR3 in amino acids: CSGTSAVSYNEQSF. Written as DNA, the CDR3 is TGCAGCGGGACTAGCGCCGTCTCCTACAATGAGCAGTCCTTC.

The V gene is TRBV29-1, the J gene TRBJ2-7; D is unclear. V was clipped by 2 bases and J by 5 bases, with 16 bases between them. The germline V gene has CDR1 SQVTM and CDR2 ANQGSEA. The CDR3 runs to 14 residues. For the CDR3, the DNA is TGCAGCGTTGAAAATCTGGCCGAGGCGAACGAGCAGTACTTC. Translation gives CSVENLAEANEQYF.

The DNA of the CDR3 is TGTGCCAGCAGCCAAAGGACTAGCGGGAGTATATATACGCAGTATTTT. Translating it yields CASSQRTSGSIYTQYF. The chain has TRBV4-2 and TRBJ2-3, with TRBD2 matching over 13 bases. The length of the CDR3 is 16 residues. Looked up from germline, CDR1 is LGHNA and CDR2 is YNFKEQ. Germline trimming cut 2 bases from V and 7 bases from J; bases unmatched to any gene: 6.

With regard to this clonotype: This may be a read error: a much more frequent sequence differs by one nucleotide. This rearrangement joins TRBV7-2 to TRBJ2-7; 11 bases match TRBD2. Germline-derived CDR1 and CDR2 are SGHTA and FQGNSA. The CDR3 loop spans 15 amino acids. Losses at the gene ends were 5 bases for V and 7 bases for J; bases not matched to a gene: 10. The CDR3 DNA follows: TGTGCCAGCAGCAAGACTAGCGGGGTATCGAATGAGCAGTACTTC. Translation gives CASSKTSGVSNEQYF.

The table lists this clonotype with a few counts. This chain links TRBV3-1 with TRBJ1-2; D ambiguous. Germline V gene sequence: CDR1 LGHDT, CDR2 YNNKEL (reference sequence). The CDR3 is 12 residues long. V gave up 1 base and J gave up 5 bases, with 5 bases separating them. CDR3 amino acids: CASSQALYGYTF. The CDR3 coding sequence is TGTGCCAGCAGCCAAGCCCTGTATGGCTACACCTTC. Full variable domain (missing parts from reference TRBV3-1 and TRBJ1-2): DTAVSQTPKYLVTQMGNDKSIKCEQNLGHDTMYWYKQDSKKFLKIMFSYNNKELIINETVPNRFSPKSPDKAHLNLHINSLELGDSAVYFCASSQALYGYTFGSGTRLTVV.

This clonotype has a handful of counts. V and J are TRBV11-2 and TRBJ1-1; 10 bases are shared with TRBD1. Germline V gene lookup returns CDR1 SGHAT and CDR2 FQNNGV. The CDR3 is 15 amino acids. J gave up 3 bases and V 5 bases, and 6 bases lay outside the gene matches. The CDR3 is CASSPGTGVDTEAFF. For the CDR3, the DNA is TGTGCCAGCAGCCCGGGGACAGGGGTCGACACTGAAGCTTTCTTT.

The genes are TRBV29-1 and TRBJ1-2; TRBD1 might be the D (5 bases). Deletions cut 8 bases from V and 6 bases from J, with 13 bases between. Per the germline V gene, CDR1 is SQVTM and CDR2 is ANQGSEA. The CDR3 is made up of 11 amino acids. The CDR3 sequence: CSPGLGDGYTF. The CDR3 nucleotides are TGCAGCCCGGGCCTAGGGGATGGCTACACCTTC.

Details on this clonotype: This may arise from a read error, as a much more abundant clone is one base away. The chain recombines TRBV20-1 with TRBJ2-7; 8 bases fit TRBD2. CDR1 is DFQATT, CDR2 SNEGSKA, per germline (reference sequence). This CDR3 region has 12 residues. The CDR3 region is CSASGGAYEEYF. In nucleotides, the CDR3 is TGCAGTGCTAGCGGGGGGGCTTACGAGGAGTACTTC.

This clonotype was picked up a small number of times. The chain couples TRBV9 to TRBJ2-2, with 7 bases aligning to TRBD2. V gave up 3 bases and J gave up 1 base; unmatched junction bases: 3. The CDR3 has 15 residues. The germline CDR1 and CDR2 sequences are SGDLS and YYNGEE. The CDR3 sequence is CASSGGGMNTGELFF. The CDR3 nucleotides are TGTGCCAGCAGCGGGGGGGGTATGAACACCGGGGAGCTGTTTTTT. Based on the CDR3 plus reference TRBV9 and TRBJ2-2, the full variable domain is DSGVTQTPKHLITATGQRVTLRCSPRSGDLSVYWYQQSLDQGLQFLIQYYNGEERAKGNILERFSAQQFPDLHSELNLSSLELGDSALYFCASSGGGMNTGELFFGEGSRLTVL.

The table lists this clonotype with a few counts. The chain uses TRBV7-2 and TRBJ2-5, with D perhaps TRBD2 (6 bases). The assigned J gene may be wrong: the sequence end matches TRBJ2-7 better. CDR1 is SGHTA, CDR2 FQGNSA, per germline. The CDR3 has 15 amino acids. This CDR3 is CASSVWTMRAYEQYF. DNA of the CDR3: TGTGCCAGCAGCGTATGGACTATGCGGGCGTACGAGCAGTACTTC.

The CDR3 region has the DNA TGTGCCAGCAGCCAACCGAGCGGGGGGGCCGGCAATGAGCAGTTCTTC. This encodes CASSQPSGGAGNEQFF. The chain links TRBV7-3 to TRBJ2-1; TRBD2 aligns across 10 bases. The CDR3 consists of 16 residues. The germline gives CDR1 SGHTA, CDR2 FQGTGA. The ends lost 5 bases at V and 6 bases at J; junction bases unmatched: 10. The complete variable domain, with remaining parts taken from reference TRBV7-3 and TRBJ2-1, reads GAGVSQTPSNKVTEKGKYVELRCDPISGHTALYWYRQSLGQGPEFLIYFQGTGAADDSGLPNDRFFAVRPEGSVSTLKIQRTERGDSAVYLCASSQPSGGAGNEQFFGPGTRLTVL.

This clonotype was found a few times. This sequence joins TRBV3-1 and TRBJ1-6; tentative D call: TRBD1 (6 bases). Germline CDR1 LGHDT, CDR2 YNNKEL (reference sequence). This CDR3 contains 15 residues. V was shortened by 5 bases and J by 7 bases, with 15 bases between the two germline ends. CDR3 sequence reads: CASSSIAGTNSPLHF. The CDR3 nucleotides read TGTGCCAGCAGCTCCATCGCGGGGACAAATTCACCCCTCCACTTT.

The chain uses TRBV7-2 and TRBJ2-1; D might be TRBD2 (6 bases). V was clipped by 1 base and J by 6 bases, with 13 bases between them. In germline, CDR1 is SGHTA, CDR2 FQGNSA. This CDR3 has 15 amino acids. The CDR3 protein is CASSLVGRTINEQFF. In DNA, the CDR3 is TGTGCCAGCAGCTTAGTAGGGCGGACTATCAATGAGCAGTTCTTC. The full variable domain, with the rest looked up from reference TRBV7-2 and TRBJ2-1, is GAGVSQSPSNKVTEKGKDVELRCDPISGHTALYWYRQSLGQGLEFLIYFQGNSAPDKSGLPSDRFSAERTGGSVSTLTIQRTQQEDSAVYLCASSLVGRTINEQFFGPGTRLTVL.